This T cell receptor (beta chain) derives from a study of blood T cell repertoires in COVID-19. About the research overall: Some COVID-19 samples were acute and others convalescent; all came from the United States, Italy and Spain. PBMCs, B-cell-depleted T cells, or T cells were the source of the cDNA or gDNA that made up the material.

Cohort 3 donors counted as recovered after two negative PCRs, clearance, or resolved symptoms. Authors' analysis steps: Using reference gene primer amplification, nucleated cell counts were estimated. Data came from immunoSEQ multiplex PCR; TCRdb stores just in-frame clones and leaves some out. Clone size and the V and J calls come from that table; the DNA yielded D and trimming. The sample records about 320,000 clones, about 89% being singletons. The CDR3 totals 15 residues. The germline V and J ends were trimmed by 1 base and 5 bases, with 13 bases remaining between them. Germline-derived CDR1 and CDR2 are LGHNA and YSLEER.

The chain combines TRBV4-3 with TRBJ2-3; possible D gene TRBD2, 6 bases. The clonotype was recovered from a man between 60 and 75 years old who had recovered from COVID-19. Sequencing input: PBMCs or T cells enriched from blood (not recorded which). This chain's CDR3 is CASSQAGTPLDTQYF. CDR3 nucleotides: TGCGCCAGCAGCCAAGCCGGGACTCCATTAGATACGCAGTATTTT.